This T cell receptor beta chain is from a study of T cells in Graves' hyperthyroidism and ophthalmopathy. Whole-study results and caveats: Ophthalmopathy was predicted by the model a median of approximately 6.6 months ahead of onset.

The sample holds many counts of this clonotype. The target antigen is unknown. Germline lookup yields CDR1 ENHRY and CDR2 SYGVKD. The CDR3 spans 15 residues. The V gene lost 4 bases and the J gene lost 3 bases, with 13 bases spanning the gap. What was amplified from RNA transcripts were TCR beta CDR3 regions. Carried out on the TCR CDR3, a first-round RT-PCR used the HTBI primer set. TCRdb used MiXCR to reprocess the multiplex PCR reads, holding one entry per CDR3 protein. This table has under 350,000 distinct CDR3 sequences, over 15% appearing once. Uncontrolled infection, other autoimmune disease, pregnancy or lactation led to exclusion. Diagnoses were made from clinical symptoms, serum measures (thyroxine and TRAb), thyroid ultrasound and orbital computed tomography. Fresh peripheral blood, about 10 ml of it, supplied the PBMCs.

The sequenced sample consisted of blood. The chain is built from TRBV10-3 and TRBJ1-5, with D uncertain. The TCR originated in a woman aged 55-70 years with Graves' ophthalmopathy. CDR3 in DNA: TGTGCCATCAGTGGGAAGGGAGGGAACAATCAGCCCCAGCATTTT. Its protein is CAISGKGGNNQPQHF.